Listed below are T cell receptor beta chains from one sample, sequenced in a study of spatial heterogeneity in lung cancer. TCRdb itself ran the 5' RACE reads through MiXCR, one entry per CDR3 protein. In the table there are 30,000 to 45,000 distinct CDR3 sequences, 6.5% to 8.5% of which are singletons. The source material was PBMCs, sampled at surgery. The receptors shown here come from a male donor with early-stage non-small cell lung cancer. Both conserved end residues are part of each CDR3. D genes are given only for firm matches. For some rows the clone size is stated as once, few or many, or as a class when expanded; others skip it.

>TRBV27|TRBJ2-1|TRBD2|many
TGTGCCAGCGGTTGGGCGGCGGGGGGAATTTCCTACAATGAGCAGTTCTTC
CASGWAAGGISYNEQFF
>TRBV23-1|TRBJ1-1|.|.
TGCGCCAGCAGTCGAGGGTACACTGAAGCTTTCTTT
CASSRGYTEAFF
>TRBV24-1|TRBJ2-3|.|many
TGTGCCACCAGTGACCCGACAACAGGGTCTAGCACAGATACGCAGTATTTT
CATSDPTTGSSTDTQYF
>TRBV12-3/TRBV12-4|TRBJ2-5|.|few
TGTGCCAGCAGTTTGTGGGGACAAGAGACCCAGTACTTC
CASSLWGQETQYF
>TRBV6-6|TRBJ2-3|TRBD1|many
TGTGCCAGCAGTTACCGGACAGGAGCCACAGATACGCAGTATTTT
CASSYRTGATDTQYF
>TRBV29-1|TRBJ1-2|.|many
TGCAGCGTTGGGGAAGTCAACTATGGCTACACCTTC
CSVGEVNYGYTF
>TRBV7-3|TRBJ2-5|.|.
TGTGCCAGCAGCTTAAGAGTCGAAGAGACCCAGTACTTC
CASSLRVEETQYF
>TRBV20-1|TRBJ2-5|TRBD1|.
TGCAGTGCTAGTAAACTCCGGGACAGCCAAGAGACCCAGTACTTC
CSASKLRDSQETQYF
>TRBV10-2|TRBJ2-1|TRBD2|.
TGCGCCAGCAGTTACTCCCCGGGACTAAGCTCCTACAATGAGCAGTTCTTC
CASSYSPGLSSYNEQFF
>TRBV13|TRBJ2-5|.|many
TGTGCCAGCAGCTCCACGAGGACAGCCCAAGAGACCCAGTACTTC
CASSSTRTAQETQYF
>TRBV6-2/TRBV6-3|TRBJ2-2|.|.
TGTGCCAGCAGTCGTCCGGGAGAGAACACCGGGGAGCTGTTTTTT
CASSRPGENTGELFF
>TRBV20-1|TRBJ1-5|.|many
TGCAGTGCTAGAGCGGAGACAGGCCTTACTATCGAGAAGCCCCAGCATTTT
CSARAETGLTIEKPQHF
>TRBV6-5|TRBJ1-4|TRBD1|many
TGTGCCAGCAGGACCGACAGGGTTGCAACTAATGAAAAACTGTTTTTT
CASRTDRVATNEKLFF
>TRBV5-1|TRBJ1-2|.|many
TGCGCCAGCAGCCCGGAAGGGCTGGGTAACTATGGCTACACCTTC
CASSPEGLGNYGYTF
>TRBV7-9|TRBJ1-2|.|.
TGTGCCAGCATGGGGCGACGGGAAGAGTATGGCTACACCTTC
CASMGRREEYGYTF
>TRBV2|TRBJ1-6|TRBD1|few
TGTGCCAGCAGCGCGGGACAGGGAGGATATTCACCCCTCCACTTT
CASSAGQGGYSPLHF
>TRBV20-1|TRBJ2-5|.|.
TGCAGTGCTAGACCTGAGCCAGGCTTGGAGACCCAGTACTTC
CSARPEPGLETQYF
>TRBV12-3/TRBV12-4|TRBJ2-7|.|few
TGTGCCAGCGCCCGAGGGGGGGGACTAACCTACGAGCAGTACTTC
CASARGGGLTYEQYF
>TRBV7-2|TRBJ2-3|.|many
TGTGCCAGCAGCTTAGCCGGGACTACCCCAGGGGGAGATACGCAGTATTTT
CASSLAGTTPGGDTQYF
>TRBV6-6|TRBJ2-7|.|.
TGTGCCAGCAGTCAAACTAGCTTCTCCTACGAGCAGTACTTC
CASSQTSFSYEQYF
>TRBV7-2|TRBJ1-5|.|many
TGTGCCAGCAGCTTAGTGGCAAATCAGCCCCAGCATTTT
CASSLVANQPQHF
>TRBV20-1|TRBJ2-7|.|many
TGCAGTGCTAGAGATTTGGGGGAATCCTACGAGCAGTACTTC
CSARDLGESYEQYF
>TRBV4-1|TRBJ2-5|TRBD2|many
TGCGCCAGCAGCCAAGCGGGAGGGCCGGAGACCCAGTACTTC
CASSQAGGPETQYF
>TRBV13|TRBJ2-3|.|.
TGTGCCAGCAGCTTAGGGTGGCGGGGAGCAGATACGCAGTATTTT
CASSLGWRGADTQYF
>TRBV29-1|TRBJ2-7|.|many
TGCAGCGTCCGACAGGATGGAGTTCCCGAGCAGTACTTC
CSVRQDGVPEQYF
>TRBV6-2/TRBV6-3|TRBJ2-3|TRBD2|.
TGTGCCAGCAGTTTGATCGCGGGGGGGCCTGATGCGCAGTATTTT
CASSLIAGGPDAQYF
>TRBV6-5|TRBJ2-2|TRBD1|.
TGTGCCAGCAGTTACGAGCAGGGGGTCATCCTGAACACCGGGGAGCTGTTTTTT
CASSYEQGVILNTGELFF
>TRBV6-5|TRBJ1-2|.|few
TGTGCCAGCAGATCCACAGGCAGGGGAAGGGATGGCTACACCTTC
CASRSTGRGRDGYTF
>TRBV2|TRBJ1-6|TRBD1|.
TGTGCCAGCAGTGTGGAGGGGGCCGATTCACCCCTCCACTTT
CASSVEGADSPLHF
>TRBV10-3|TRBJ2-1|.|many
TGTGCCATCAGTGACCCCGGGACACCTTCCTACAATGAGCAGTTCTTC
CAISDPGTPSYNEQFF
>TRBV20-1|TRBJ2-1|TRBD1|many
TGCAGTGCTCTGGGGGGACAGGGCTCCTACAATGAGCAGTTCTTC
CSALGGQGSYNEQFF
>TRBV29-1|TRBJ1-5|.|many
TGCAGCGTTGGGTCAGGGAATCAGCCCCAGCATTTT
CSVGSGNQPQHF
>TRBV30|TRBJ1-5|.|many
TGTGCCTGGAGTTTACAGTCCTTTGGGAATCAGCCCCAGCATTTT
CAWSLQSFGNQPQHF
>TRBV2|TRBJ2-2|.|many
TGTGCCAGCAGTGGGGGACTCACCCCCGGGGAGCTGTTTTTT
CASSGGLTPGELFF
>TRBV19|TRBJ2-2|.|.
TGTGCCAGTAGGGGTCCTGGCGGATCCAGCACCGGGGAGCTGTTTTTT
CASRGPGGSSTGELFF
>TRBV6-2/TRBV6-3|TRBJ2-7|.|many
TGTGCCAGCAGGGGGGACACCTTCTTCTCCTACGAGCAGTACTTC
CASRGDTFFSYEQYF
>TRBV24-1|TRBJ2-1|.|many
TGTGCCACCAGTGACCAACAGGGATTTAGCAATGAGCAGTTCTTC
CATSDQQGFSNEQFF
>TRBV12-3/TRBV12-4|TRBJ1-3|.|few
TGTGCCAGCAGGGAGGTCACCATATATTTT
CASREVTIYF
>TRBV6-5|TRBJ1-1|.|many
TGTGCCAGCAGTGGGAACACTGAAGCTTTCTTT
CASSGNTEAFF
>TRBV12-3/TRBV12-4|TRBJ1-1|.|few
TGTGCCAGCAGTTTTTCGCTACTGGATAAAGGCACTGAAGCTTTCTTT
CASSFSLLDKGTEAFF
>TRBV6-1|TRBJ1-5|.|.
TGTGCCAGCAGGGAAGGGGCAGCTAGCAATCAGCCCCAGCATTTT
CASREGAASNQPQHF
>TRBV7-2|TRBJ1-5|TRBD1|few
TGTGCCAGCAGCTTAGAATTGGCAGGGGGCGGAAGCAGTCAGCCCCAGCATTTT
CASSLELAGGGSSQPQHF
>TRBV12-5|TRBJ2-7|.|few
TGTGCTAGTGGTTTTCAAGGGGGCTACGAGCAGTACTTC
CASGFQGGYEQYF
>TRBV7-6|TRBJ2-5|.|few
TGTGCCAGCAGCTTGCACGGGGGGCCGTCCCAAGAGACCCAGTACTTC
CASSLHGGPSQETQYF